The clone carrying this T cell receptor (beta chain) was found many times. Its antigen is as yet unknown. The cDNA was produced through 5'RACE with 10-nucleotide random UMIs. TCRdb redid the calling of the 5' RACE reads with MiXCR, one entry per CDR3 protein. The repertoire holds around 100,000 distinct CDR3 sequences, 10% to 13% seen once, with 3.1% in the top ten. The entry originates in a study of neurological immune-mediated disorders. CDR1 is MDHEN and CDR2 is SYDVKM in the germline V gene. Trimming took off 3 bases at V and 5 bases at J, with 13 bases between the two ends. The CDR3 has 15 amino acids. Findings of the study overall: Across subjects, no CDR3 amino acid sequence appeared in expanded clones of more than one subject, a finding that suggested private repertoires in all groups. TCR clonal expansion peaked in HTLV-1-associated myelopathy patients and was lowest in multiple sclerosis patients.

Time point noted: longitudinal time-point 3. This chain uses TRBV28 with TRBJ1-4; the D is unclear. Sequencing used PBMCs. The sequence derives from a female donor with HTLV-1-associated myelopathy (HAM/TSP). The CDR3 DNA is TGTGCCAGCAGTTTTATGAGGCCCTCAAATGAAAAACTGTTTTTT. This translates into CASSFMRPSNEKLFF.